This TCR beta chain stems from a study of regulatory T cells in long-lasting Graves disease. Sample time point: newly diagnosed GD, antithyroid drugs for less than 3 months. Scientists built the TCR library using RNA that was extracted from PBMCs. There are 16 residues in the CDR3. Germline loops: CDR1 SEHNR, CDR2 FQNEAQ (reference sequence). V was clipped by 2 bases and J by 2 bases, with 16 bases between them. Libraries of TCR beta came from iRepertoire HTBI primers plus Arm-PCR of CDR3 regions. TCRdb called the multiplex PCR reads again in MiXCR, with one record for every CDR3 protein. The sample lists more than 350,000 distinct CDR3 sequences, under 15% occurring once. These data were likewise used in another study, on T cells in Graves' hyperthyroidism and ophthalmopathy.

The chain has TRBV7-9 and TRBJ2-7; D unresolved. The sample was peripheral blood mononuclear cells (PBMCs), taken at new diagnosis, from a patient treated with antithyroid drugs. The sequence was collected from a woman aged 30 to 39 with Graves disease. DNA of the CDR3: TGTGCCAGCAGCTTACGTTCGGAGCCGGCCCCCTACGAGCAGTACTTC. Encoded protein: CASSLRSEPAPYEQYF.